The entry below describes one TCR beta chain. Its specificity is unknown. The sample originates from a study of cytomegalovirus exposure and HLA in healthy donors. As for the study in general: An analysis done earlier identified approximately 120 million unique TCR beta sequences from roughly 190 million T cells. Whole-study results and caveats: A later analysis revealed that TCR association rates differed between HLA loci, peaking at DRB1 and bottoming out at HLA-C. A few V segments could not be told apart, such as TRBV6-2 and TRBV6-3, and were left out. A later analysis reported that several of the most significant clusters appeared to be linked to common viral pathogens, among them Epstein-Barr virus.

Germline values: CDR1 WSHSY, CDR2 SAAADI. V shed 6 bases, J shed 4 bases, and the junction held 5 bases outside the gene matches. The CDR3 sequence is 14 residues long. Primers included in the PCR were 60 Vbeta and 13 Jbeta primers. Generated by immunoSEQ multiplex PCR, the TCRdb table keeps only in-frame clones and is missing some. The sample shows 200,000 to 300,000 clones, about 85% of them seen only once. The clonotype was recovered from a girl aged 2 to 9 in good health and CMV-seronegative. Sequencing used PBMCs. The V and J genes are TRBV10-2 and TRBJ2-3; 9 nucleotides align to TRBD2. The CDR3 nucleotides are TGCGCCAGCAGACCGGGGACTAGCCCAGATACGCAGTATTTT. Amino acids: CASRPGTSPDTQYF.